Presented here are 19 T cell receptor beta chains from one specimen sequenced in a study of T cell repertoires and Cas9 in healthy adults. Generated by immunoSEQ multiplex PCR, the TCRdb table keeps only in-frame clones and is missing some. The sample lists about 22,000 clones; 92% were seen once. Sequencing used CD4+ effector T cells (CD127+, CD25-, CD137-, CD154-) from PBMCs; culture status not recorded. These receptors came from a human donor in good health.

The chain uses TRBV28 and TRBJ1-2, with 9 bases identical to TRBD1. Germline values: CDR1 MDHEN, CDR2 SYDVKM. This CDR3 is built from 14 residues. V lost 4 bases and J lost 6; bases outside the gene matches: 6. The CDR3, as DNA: TGTGCCAGCAGTTCCCCGGGACAGGGAGATGGCTACACCTTC. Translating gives CASSSPGQGDGYTF.

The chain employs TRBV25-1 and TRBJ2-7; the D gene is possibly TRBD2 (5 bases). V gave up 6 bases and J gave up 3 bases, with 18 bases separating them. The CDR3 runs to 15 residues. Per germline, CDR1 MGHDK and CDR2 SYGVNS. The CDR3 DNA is TGTGCCAGCAGGCTCCTTGGGAGAAGTAACTACGAGCAGTACTTC. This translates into CASRLLGRSNYEQYF.

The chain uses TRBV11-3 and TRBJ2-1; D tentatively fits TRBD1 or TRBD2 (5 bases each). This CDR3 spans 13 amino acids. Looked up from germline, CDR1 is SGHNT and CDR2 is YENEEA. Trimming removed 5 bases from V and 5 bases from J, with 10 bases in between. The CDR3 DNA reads TGTGCCAGCAGCCCGGGGACCCACAATGAGCAGTTCTTC. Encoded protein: CASSPGTHNEQFF. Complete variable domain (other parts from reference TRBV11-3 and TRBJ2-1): EAGVVQSPRYKIIEKKQPVAFWCNPISGHNTLYWYLQNLGQGPELLIRYENEEAVDDSQLPKDRFSAERLKGVDSTLKIQPAELGDSAVYLCASSPGTHNEQFFGPGTRLTVL.

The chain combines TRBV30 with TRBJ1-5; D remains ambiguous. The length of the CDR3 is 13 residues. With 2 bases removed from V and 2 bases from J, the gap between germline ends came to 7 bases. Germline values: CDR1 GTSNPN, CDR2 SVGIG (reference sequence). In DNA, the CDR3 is TGTGCCTGGAGTCCCTCCCGCAATCAGCCCCAGCATTTT. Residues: CAWSPSRNQPQHF.

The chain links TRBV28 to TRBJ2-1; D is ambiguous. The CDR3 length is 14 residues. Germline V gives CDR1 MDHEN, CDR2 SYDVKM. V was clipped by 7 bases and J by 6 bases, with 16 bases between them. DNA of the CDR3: TGTGCCAGCAACGGGCAGACGAACTTCAATGAGCAGTTCTTC. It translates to CASNGQTNFNEQFF.

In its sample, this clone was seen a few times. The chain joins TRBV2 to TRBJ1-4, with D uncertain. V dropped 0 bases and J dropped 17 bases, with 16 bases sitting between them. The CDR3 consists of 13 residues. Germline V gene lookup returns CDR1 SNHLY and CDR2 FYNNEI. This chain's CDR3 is CASSEAMWPPAFF. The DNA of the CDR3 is TGTGCCAGCAGTGAAGCGATGTGGCCCCCGGCATTTTTT.

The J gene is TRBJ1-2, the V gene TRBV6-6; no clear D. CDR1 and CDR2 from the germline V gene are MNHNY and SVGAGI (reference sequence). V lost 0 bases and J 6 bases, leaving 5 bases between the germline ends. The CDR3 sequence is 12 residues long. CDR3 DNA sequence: TGTGCCAGCAGTTACTCTGGCGATGGCTACACCTTC. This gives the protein CASSYSGDGYTF.

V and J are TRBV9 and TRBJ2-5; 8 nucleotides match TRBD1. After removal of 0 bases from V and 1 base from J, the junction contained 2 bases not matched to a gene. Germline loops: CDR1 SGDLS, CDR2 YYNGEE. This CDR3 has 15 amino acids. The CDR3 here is CASSVVQGGQETQYF. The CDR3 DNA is TGTGCCAGCAGCGTAGTACAGGGGGGCCAAGAGACCCAGTACTTC.

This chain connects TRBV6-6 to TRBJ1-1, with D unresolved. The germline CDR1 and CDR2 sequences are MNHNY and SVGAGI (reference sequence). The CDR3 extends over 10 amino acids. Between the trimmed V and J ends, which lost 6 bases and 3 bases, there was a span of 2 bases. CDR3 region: CASRYTEAFF. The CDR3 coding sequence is TGTGCCAGCAGATACACTGAAGCTTTCTTT.

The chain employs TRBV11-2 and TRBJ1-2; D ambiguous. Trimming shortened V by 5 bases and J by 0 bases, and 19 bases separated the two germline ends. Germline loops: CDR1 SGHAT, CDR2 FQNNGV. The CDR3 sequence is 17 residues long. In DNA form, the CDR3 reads TGTGCCAGCAGCCCGGCCGGCCGCGCGCCTTCTAACTATGGCTACACCTTC. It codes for CASSPAGRAPSNYGYTF.

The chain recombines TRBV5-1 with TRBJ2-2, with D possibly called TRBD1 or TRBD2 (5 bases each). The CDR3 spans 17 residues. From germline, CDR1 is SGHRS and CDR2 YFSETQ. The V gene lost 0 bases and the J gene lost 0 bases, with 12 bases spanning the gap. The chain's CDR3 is CASSLVGGTSNTGELFF. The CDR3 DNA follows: TGCGCCAGCAGCTTGGTCGGTGGGACCTCGAACACCGGGGAGCTGTTTTTT.

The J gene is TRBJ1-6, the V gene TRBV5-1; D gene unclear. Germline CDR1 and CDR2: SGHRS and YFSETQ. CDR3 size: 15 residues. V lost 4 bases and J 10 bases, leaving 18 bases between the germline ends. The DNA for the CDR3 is TGCGCCAGCAGCCCTACCGGAACCGGACGATCACCCCTCCACTTT. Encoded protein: CASSPTGTGRSPLHF.

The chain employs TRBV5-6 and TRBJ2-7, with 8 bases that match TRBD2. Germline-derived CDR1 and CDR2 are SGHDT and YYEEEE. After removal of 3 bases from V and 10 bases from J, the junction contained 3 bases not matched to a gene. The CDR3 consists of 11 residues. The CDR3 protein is CASSSGGQQYF. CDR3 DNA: TGTGCCAGCAGCTCGGGAGGGCAACAGTACTTC.

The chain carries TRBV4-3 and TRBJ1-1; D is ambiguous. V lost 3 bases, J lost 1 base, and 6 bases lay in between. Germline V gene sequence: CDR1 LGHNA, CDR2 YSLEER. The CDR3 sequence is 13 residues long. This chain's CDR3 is CASSHTSNTEAFF. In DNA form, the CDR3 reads TGCGCCAGCAGCCATACATCGAACACTGAAGCTTTCTTT.

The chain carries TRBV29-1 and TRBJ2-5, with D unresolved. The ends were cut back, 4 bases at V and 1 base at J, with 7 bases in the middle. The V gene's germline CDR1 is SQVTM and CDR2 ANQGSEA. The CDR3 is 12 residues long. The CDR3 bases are TGCAGCGTTGCGACTTTCCAAGAGACCCAGTACTTC. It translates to CSVATFQETQYF. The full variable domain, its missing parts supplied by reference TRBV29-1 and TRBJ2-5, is SAVISQKPSRDICQRGTSLTIQCQVDSQVTMMFWYRQQPGQSLTLIATANQGSEATYESGFVIDKFPISRPNLTFSTLTVSNMSPEDSSIYLCSVATFQETQYFGPGTRLLVL.

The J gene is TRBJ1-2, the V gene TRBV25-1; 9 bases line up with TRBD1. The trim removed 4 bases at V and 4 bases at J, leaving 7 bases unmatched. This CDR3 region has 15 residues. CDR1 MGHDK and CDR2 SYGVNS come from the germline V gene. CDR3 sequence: CASSAGQGNVYGYTF. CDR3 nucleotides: TGTGCCAGCAGTGCGGGACAGGGCAATGTCTATGGCTACACCTTC.

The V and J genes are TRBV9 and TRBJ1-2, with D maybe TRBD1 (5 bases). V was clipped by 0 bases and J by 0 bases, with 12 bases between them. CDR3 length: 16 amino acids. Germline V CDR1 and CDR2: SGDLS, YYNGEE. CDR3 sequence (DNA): TGTGCCAGCAGCGTAGTCACAGGAAAAGCTAACTATGGCTACACCTTC. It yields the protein CASSVVTGKANYGYTF.

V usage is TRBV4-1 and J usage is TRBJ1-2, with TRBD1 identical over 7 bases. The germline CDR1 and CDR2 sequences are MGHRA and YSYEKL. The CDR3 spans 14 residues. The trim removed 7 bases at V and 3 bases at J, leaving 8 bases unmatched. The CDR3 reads CASNPGGTHYGYTF. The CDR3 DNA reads TGCGCCAGCAACCCAGGGGGGACCCACTATGGCTACACCTTC.

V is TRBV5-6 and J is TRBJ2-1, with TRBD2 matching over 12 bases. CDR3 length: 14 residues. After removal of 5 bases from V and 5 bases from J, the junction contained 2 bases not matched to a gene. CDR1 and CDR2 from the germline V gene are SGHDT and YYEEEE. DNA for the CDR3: TGTGCCAGCAGGACTAGCGGGGGCAACAATGAGCAGTTCTTC. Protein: CASRTSGGNNEQFF.